The 22 T cell receptor beta chains in this list originate from one sample, sequenced in a study of monozygotic twins with inflammatory bowel disease. TCRdb reprocessed the 5' RACE reads and stores each CDR3 protein as one record, lacking DNA. This repertoire comprises tens of thousands of distinct CDR3 sequences; its ten largest clones make up less than 8%. Sequencing was performed on blood. The receptors originated from a human donor with ulcerative colitis or Crohn's disease, or a healthy co-twin of an affected twin (not recorded which).

The chain recombines TRBV4-2 with TRBJ1-2. Germline V CDR1 and CDR2: LGHNA, YNFKEQ. This CDR3 comprises 12 residues. The CDR3 region is CASSQDSYGYTF.

This chain connects TRBV4-1 to TRBJ2-1; TCRdb proposes TRBD1, but this gene call is untestable without DNA. Germline CDR1 is MGHRA and CDR2 is YSYEKL. The CDR3 is 16 amino acids. CDR3 in amino acids: CASRQGQRGPYNEQFF.

V is TRBV7-2 and J is TRBJ1-4; checking the TCRdb D call of TRBD1 is not possible without DNA. CDR1 SGHTA and CDR2 FQGNSA come from the germline V gene. The CDR3 runs 14 residues. CDR3 sequence: CASSSRAGGEKLFF.

The chain uses TRBV11-2 and TRBJ2-1. CDR3 length: 12 residues. Germline CDR1 is SGHAT and CDR2 is FQNNGV. The chain's CDR3 is CASTTFHNEQFF.

The rearrangement joins TRBV6-5 to TRBJ1-2. Germline lookup yields CDR1 MNHEY and CDR2 SVGAGI. This CDR3 spans 13 amino acids. This CDR3 is CASSYTPPDGYTF.

This sequence joins TRBV20-1 and TRBJ2-1; the D call of TRBD2 rests on TCRdb alone, since no DNA is present to check it. Germline V gene data show CDR1 as DFQATT and CDR2 as SNEGSKA (reference sequence). The CDR3 has 16 residues. CDR3 amino acids: CSAPIPTSGDSGEQFF.

This chain joins TRBV6-1 and TRBJ2-2; the D call of TRBD1 rests on TCRdb alone, since no DNA is present to check it. Germline V lookup: CDR1 MNHNS, CDR2 SASEGT. The CDR3 loop spans 16 amino acids. The CDR3 loop is CASTNGNSVNTGELFF.

The chain's CDR3 is CASRYEGASYEQYF. V and J are TRBV2 and TRBJ2-7; TCRdb gives TRBD1 as the D gene, but with no DNA this cannot be confirmed. Germline V gene data show CDR1 as SNHLY and CDR2 as FYNNEI. CDR3 length: 14 residues.

This chain joins TRBV9 and TRBJ1-3. Germline V lookup: CDR1 SGDLS, CDR2 YYNGEE. This CDR3 is built from 15 residues. CDR3 residues: CASSADTDSGNTIYF.

The chain employs TRBV18 and TRBJ1-4; TCRdb's D call, TRBD1, is unchecked because there is no DNA. The CDR3 is 13 amino acids. Germline V CDR1 and CDR2: KGHSH, LQKENI. CDR3 region: CASSLDSLGGLFF.

The rearrangement links TRBV27 to TRBJ2-6; checking the TCRdb D call of TRBD1 is not possible without DNA. The CDR3 covers 17 residues. Per germline, CDR1 MNHEY and CDR2 SMNVEV (reference sequence). CDR3 amino acids: CASTDRGMPSGANVLTF.

The chain uses TRBV4-1 and TRBJ1-2. Germline loops: CDR1 MGHRA, CDR2 YSYEKL. This CDR3 spans 17 amino acids. The CDR3 loop reads CASSQASVFRLNYGYTF.

The chain carries TRBV6-1 and TRBJ2-1; the TCRdb D gene call, TRBD1, has no DNA to confirm it. This CDR3 spans 14 amino acids. The V gene's germline CDR1 is MNHNS and CDR2 SASEGT. CDR3 amino acids: CASQGRGQRDEQFF.

The J gene is TRBJ1-1, the V gene TRBV29-1; TCRdb's D gene call, TRBD1, goes unchecked for lack of DNA. The CDR3 extends over 11 amino acids. The germline gives CDR1 SQVTM, CDR2 ANQGSEA. CDR3 sequence reads: CSYLGGQRTFF.

The chain joins TRBV5-1 to TRBJ2-1; lacking DNA, the TRBD1 call made by TCRdb goes unchecked. The CDR3 covers 15 residues. Germline V CDR1 and CDR2: SGHRS, YFSETQ. CDR3 loop: CASSLLGISEYEQFF.

The V call is TRBV5-5, the J call TRBJ2-1; TCRdb picks TRBD2, but there is no DNA to check that call. Germline V gene lookup returns CDR1 SGHKS and CDR2 YYEKEE (reference sequence). The CDR3 is 16 amino acids. The CDR3 reads CASSPGTSGGGSDEFF.

The chain combines TRBV20-1 with TRBJ2-7; as DNA is missing, the TRBD2 call by TCRdb cannot be tested. Germline CDR1 and CDR2: DFQATT and SNEGSKA (reference sequence). The CDR3 contains 12 residues. The chain's CDR3 is CSPNRGHNEQYF.

The V and J genes are TRBV5-1 and TRBJ2-7; TCRdb outputs TRBD1, but without DNA this stays unchecked. CDR3 length equals 14 residues. Per the germline V gene, CDR1 is SGHRS and CDR2 is YFSETQ. This CDR3 reads CASQVGGSSYEQYF.

The J gene is TRBJ2-3, the V gene TRBV5-1. This CDR3 is 17 amino acids long. Per germline, CDR1 SGHRS and CDR2 YFSETQ. The CDR3 sequence: CASSLLVLGPDTDTQYF.

This chain links TRBV20-1 with TRBJ2-1; TCRdb picks TRBD2, but there is no DNA to check that call. The CDR3 spans 11 residues. Germline CDR1 DFQATT, CDR2 SNEGSKA (reference sequence). The CDR3 loop is CSASELAGLFF.

This chain uses TRBV12-3 or TRBV12-4 with TRBJ2-1; the TCRdb D gene call, TRBD2, has no DNA to confirm it. This CDR3 is 17 amino acids long. CDR3 sequence reads: CASSLRPGTSFRNEQFF.

The chain recombines TRBV12-3 or TRBV12-4 with TRBJ2-7; TCRdb reports TRBD2, a call that lacks DNA to check it against. This CDR3 comprises 16 residues. CDR3: CASSLGAGGRSYEQYF.